This entry is about one T cell receptor (beta chain). Its antigen remains unknown. This CDR3 is built from 13 residues. V was pared by 2 bases and J by 10 bases, with 12 bases between. This sample was included in a study of T cells in Graves' hyperthyroidism and ophthalmopathy. Study summary: Pretreatment peripheral blood was obtained at initial diagnosis.

Study results and limitations: Through a model of 13 V-J features, ophthalmopathy was separated from stable hyperthyroidism.

Amplification of TCR beta CDR3 regions was performed using RNA transcripts as template. The HTBI primer set served for first-round RT-PCR of the TCR CDR3. Using its own MiXCR run on the multiplex PCR reads, TCRdb lists one record per CDR3 protein. The repertoire includes 540,000 or so distinct CDR3 sequences, more than 15% of them detected once, and under 7.5% sits in the top ten. Sequenced material: blood. The chain joins TRBV12-3 or TRBV12-4 to TRBJ2-1; D remains unclear. The origin of this receptor is a woman younger than 45 with Graves' hyperthyroidism. CDR3 sequence (DNA): TGTGCCAGCAGTTTAAAGGACGCATGGGAGCAGTTCTTC. Translated, it gives CASSLKDAWEQFF.